The 14 T cell receptor beta chains below come from one sample, sequenced in a study of blood T cell repertoires in COVID-19. Using immunoSEQ multiplex PCR, the repertoire was profiled, and TCRdb retains in-frame clones only, with some absent. The data hold roughly 190,000 clones, with roughly four fifths observed a single time. Sequencing was carried out using PBMCs or T cells enriched from blood (not recorded which). These receptors all stem from a man aged 40-50 years who had recovered from COVID-19.

The rearrangement joins TRBV10-3 to TRBJ1-3; 7 bases are shared with TRBD1. The CDR3 sequence is 16 residues long. From germline, CDR1 is ENHRY and CDR2 SYGVKD. V was pared by 6 bases and J by 4 bases, with 12 bases of the junction left unmatched. The CDR3 reads CAIRDQQGIEGNTIYF. The CDR3 region has the DNA TGTGCCATCAGAGATCAACAGGGGATAGAGGGAAACACCATATATTTT.

This chain joins TRBV5-1 and TRBJ2-2; a weak D match, TRBD2 (5 bases). Per germline, CDR1 SGHRS and CDR2 YFSETQ. V lost 1 base and J 6 bases, leaving 7 bases between the germline ends. The CDR3 covers 13 residues. The CDR3 reads CASSLLEAGELFF. As DNA, the CDR3 is TGCGCCAGCAGCTTGCTGGAGGCCGGGGAGCTGTTTTTT.

The chain links TRBV7-2 to TRBJ1-1; D is unclear. V gave up 1 base and J gave up 5 bases, with 8 bases separating them. CDR1 and CDR2 (germline): SGHTA, FQGNSA. The CDR3 is 13 residues long. The CDR3 here is CASSLGARTEAFF. The CDR3 bases are TGTGCCAGCAGCTTAGGGGCAAGGACTGAAGCTTTCTTT.

The J gene is TRBJ2-1, the V gene TRBV4-3; 10 bases match TRBD2. CDR1 and CDR2 from the germline V gene are LGHNA and YSLEER. This CDR3 contains 17 residues. The J segment lost 9 bases and the V segment lost 0 bases, leaving 11 bases of the junction unmatched. CDR3 residues: CASSQDEGLAGVGEQFF. CDR3 nucleotide sequence: TGCGCCAGCAGCCAAGATGAAGGCCTAGCGGGAGTAGGTGAGCAGTTCTTC.

As regards this clone: The junction departs from germline at one end; a sequencing error may be responsible. The CDR3 coding sequence is TGTGCCAGCCGCCAGACAGATTCGGACTATGGCTACACCTTC. As protein: CASRQTDSDYGYTF. The chain is built from TRBV4-2 and TRBJ1-2, with D maybe TRBD1 (5 bases). The germline V gene encodes CDR1 LGHNA and CDR2 YNFKEQ. CDR3 length equals 14 residues.

This clone was recorded only once. V is TRBV5-1 and J is TRBJ1-2, with 9 bases fitting TRBD1. The CDR3 spans 15 residues. The germline CDR1 and CDR2 sequences are SGHRS and YFSETQ. V was pared by 3 bases and J by 5 bases, with 8 bases of the junction left unmatched. Here the CDR3 DNA reads TGCGCCAGCAGCTGGGGGACAGGGCAGGGGTATGGCTACACCTTC. Protein product: CASSWGTGQGYGYTF.

The chain recombines TRBV28 with TRBJ2-7, with no clear D. This CDR3 has 14 amino acids. Deletions cut 5 bases from V and 3 bases from J, with 14 bases between. Germline V gives CDR1 MDHEN, CDR2 SYDVKM. The CDR3 bases are TGTGCCAGCAGTGCGGTCCAAGACGTCTACGAGCAGTACTTC. It translates to CASSAVQDVYEQYF.

This clone was seen once. An end of the junction differs from the germline gene, which may be a read error. The chain employs TRBV6-2 or TRBV6-3 and TRBJ2-1; possible D gene TRBD2, 5 bases. Germline loops: CDR1 MNHEY, CDR2 SVGEGT. The CDR3 is 15 residues long. CDR3 loop: CASSYSSGRAYRVIF. The CDR3 nucleotides are TGTGCCAGCAGTTACTCAAGCGGACGCGCTTATCGGGTTATCTTC.

V is TRBV28 and J is TRBJ2-7, with TRBD1 identical over 8 bases. Per germline, CDR1 MDHEN and CDR2 SYDVKM. CDR3 length equals 15 residues. The V and J ends lost 5 bases and 4 bases, in that order; junction bases with no gene match: 10. The CDR3 sequence: CASSDPGGAVYEQYF. CDR3 nucleotides: TGTGCCAGCAGTGATCCAGGGGGCGCAGTATACGAGCAGTACTTC.

The gene calls are TRBV13 and TRBJ1-3; D possibly corresponds to TRBD1 (6 bases). This CDR3 region has 16 residues. The V end was cut by 0 bases, the J end by 2 bases, with 11 bases between. In germline, CDR1 is PRHDT, CDR2 FYEKMQ (reference sequence). CDR3 loop: CASSLGRRGPGNTIYF. The CDR3, as DNA: TGTGCCAGCAGCTTAGGACGCAGGGGCCCTGGAAACACCATATATTTT.

The gene calls are TRBV28 and TRBJ2-7; 7 bases fit TRBD1. The CDR3 length is 14 residues. Germline lookup yields CDR1 MDHEN and CDR2 SYDVKM. V shed 5 bases, J shed 4 bases, and the junction held 8 bases outside the gene matches. The CDR3 is CASSATGTAYEQYF. Here the CDR3 DNA reads TGTGCCAGCAGTGCGACCGGGACAGCGTACGAGCAGTACTTC.

The chain links TRBV5-6 to TRBJ2-2; 13 bases match TRBD2. V lost 4 bases, J lost 4 bases, and 4 bases stayed unmatched. The CDR3 has 16 residues. Germline V gene data show CDR1 as SGHDT and CDR2 as YYEEEE. CDR3 DNA sequence: TGTGCCAGCAGCCATGGACTAGCGGGAGTCACCGGGGAGCTGTTTTTT. It translates to CASSHGLAGVTGELFF.

The chain has TRBV14 and TRBJ1-2, with D hard to call. CDR3 length: 14 amino acids. Trimming shortened V by 1 base and J by 3 bases, and 9 bases separated the two germline ends. The germline CDR1 and CDR2 sequences are SGHDN and FVKESK. The CDR3 protein is CASSQVGGYYGYTF. CDR3 sequence (DNA): TGTGCCAGCAGCCAAGTGGGCGGGTACTATGGCTACACCTTC.

The rearrangement links TRBV6-2 or TRBV6-3 to TRBJ2-7, with TRBD1 matching 7 bases. The germline gives CDR1 MNHEY, CDR2 SVGEGT. After removal of 4 bases from V and 6 bases from J, the junction contained 9 bases not matched to a gene. This CDR3 is built from 14 residues. CDR3 sequence reads: CASSSLGTAAEQYV. CDR3 bases: TGTGCCAGCAGTTCACTGGGGACAGCTGCCGAGCAGTACGTC.